The 17 T cell receptor beta chains below come from one sample, sequenced in a study of blood T cell repertoires in COVID-19 (dated by TCRdb to about 2020). The method was the immunoSEQ multiplex PCR assay. TCRdb re-hosts the immuneACCESS table, in-frame sequences only. Its copies lack some clones; in the studies checked, an unresolved V gene accounts for under half of them, and the cause for the rest is not known. This sample lists hundreds of thousands of clones; around 80% were detected once. Around 4.1% of the sample is held by the ten biggest clonotypes. Sequencing input: peripheral blood. The receptors derive from a woman between 40 and 50 years old with active or convalescent COVID-19.

The sample holds one count of this clone. This chain connects TRBV11-2 to TRBJ2-7; the D is unclear. In germline, CDR1 is SGHAT, CDR2 FQNNGV. V lost 0 bases, J lost 4 bases, and 7 bases lay in between. The CDR3 sequence is 13 residues long. The CDR3 here is CASSLESPYEQYF. CDR3 nucleotide sequence: TGTGCCAGCAGCTTAGAGTCTCCGTACGAGCAGTACTTC.

This clone is a singleton in its sample. The V gene is TRBV5-1, the J gene TRBJ2-7; D is perhaps TRBD1 (6 bases). The V and J ends lost 0 bases and 8 bases respectively, with 18 bases between them. The CDR3 covers 15 residues. Germline V gene sequence: CDR1 SGHRS, CDR2 YFSETQ. In DNA form, the CDR3 reads TGCGCCAGCAGCTTGGGTCAGGGGATAGTCGACCAGCAGTACTTC. Translation: CASSLGQGIVDQQYF.

The rearrangement links TRBV5-5 to TRBJ2-1; 11 bases fit TRBD2. CDR1 is SGHKS, CDR2 YYEKEE, per germline (reference sequence). V shed 4 bases, J shed 4 bases, and the junction held 1 base outside the gene matches. The CDR3 spans 14 residues. The CDR3 is CASSRTSGYNEQFF. CDR3 in DNA: TGTGCCAGCAGCCGGACTAGCGGGTACAATGAGCAGTTCTTC.

The chain couples TRBV20-1 to TRBJ1-1, with 7 bases matching TRBD1. V shed 3 bases and J 0 bases; nucleotides not matched to a gene: 10. This CDR3 has 16 amino acids. Germline V gene sequence: CDR1 DFQATT, CDR2 SNEGSKA (reference sequence). CDR3 sequence: CSASPRQGLMNTEAFF. The CDR3 nucleotides read TGCAGTGCTAGTCCTCGACAGGGCCTCATGAACACTGAAGCTTTCTTT.

The genes are TRBV28 and TRBJ1-2; D gene uncertain. Germline V gene data show CDR1 as MDHEN and CDR2 as SYDVKM. Trimming shortened V by 2 bases and J by 2 bases, and 9 bases separated the two germline ends. The CDR3 covers 14 residues. The CDR3 nucleotides are TGTGCCAGCAGTTTACCCCAGGTAAACTATGGCTACACCTTC. Its translation: CASSLPQVNYGYTF.

The chain uses TRBV5-4 and TRBJ2-3; 7 positions agree with TRBD2. The germline CDR1 and CDR2 sequences are SGHNT and YYREEE (reference sequence). With 1 base clipped from V and 1 base from J, the junction kept 15 bases outside the gene matches. The length of the CDR3 is 19 residues. In nucleotides, the CDR3 is TGTGCCAGCAGCTTGCCTACTAGCGCCCAAGGCGGGGGCACAGATACGCAGTATTTT. Protein product: CASSLPTSAQGGGTDTQYF.

The rearrangement joins TRBV7-2 to TRBJ1-5; 7 bases map to TRBD1. V gave up 5 bases and J gave up 3 bases; unmatched junction bases: 7. The CDR3 totals 15 residues. Germline V lookup: CDR1 SGHTA, CDR2 FQGNSA. The CDR3 is CASSIRDRNNQPQHF. The CDR3 region has the DNA TGTGCCAGCAGCATACGGGACAGAAACAATCAGCCCCAGCATTTT.

The chain recombines TRBV2 with TRBJ1-5; TRBD1 is a possible D gene (5 bases). Germline-derived CDR1 and CDR2 are SNHLY and FYNNEI. V was trimmed by 6 bases and J by 2 bases, leaving 14 bases between them. The CDR3 runs 15 residues. The CDR3 loop reads CASRESGGGNQPQHF. CDR3 in DNA: TGTGCCAGCAGGGAGTCGGGGGGGGGCAATCAGCCCCAGCATTTT.

As for this clone: Other DNA sequences in this sample translate to the same CDR3. The chain is built from TRBV6-5 and TRBJ2-7; TRBD1 matches at 7 bases. CDR1 is MNHEY and CDR2 is SVGAGI in the germline V gene. The CDR3 loop spans 12 amino acids. V lost 4 bases to trimming and J lost 6 bases; unmatched junction nucleotides: 3. CDR3: CASSLQGSEQYV. As DNA, the CDR3 is TGTGCCAGCAGTTTACAGGGGTCCGAGCAGTACGTC.

This chain joins TRBV5-4 and TRBJ2-3, with a tentative D call TRBD1 (5 bases). The length of the CDR3 is 13 residues. Trimming stripped 4 bases from V and 4 bases from J, with 10 bases between. The germline gives CDR1 SGHNT, CDR2 YYREEE (reference sequence). The CDR3 DNA sequence: TGTGCCAGCAGCGTTCAGGGTCCAGATACGCAGTATTTT. Residues: CASSVQGPDTQYF.

The V call is TRBV28, the J call TRBJ1-2; 10 bases are a match to TRBD1. There are 17 residues in the CDR3. Germline lookup yields CDR1 MDHEN and CDR2 SYDVKM. Trimming cost V 2 bases and J 4 bases; bases outside gene matches: 10. CDR3 DNA: TGTGCCAGCAGTTTAGTCGGGACAGGGGCAAGAGGCTATGGCTACACCTTC. Amino acid sequence: CASSLVGTGARGYGYTF.

The rearrangement joins TRBV18 to TRBJ2-1, with no clear D. CDR3 length: 13 amino acids. Germline-derived CDR1 and CDR2 are KGHSH and LQKENI. V was trimmed by 3 bases and J by 3 bases, leaving 6 bases between them. For the CDR3, the DNA is TGTGCCAGCTCACCTAATTTCTACAATGAGCAGTTCTTC. This translates into CASSPNFYNEQFF.

The chain combines TRBV6-1 with TRBJ1-2; no firm D call. Between the trimmed V and J ends, which lost 1 base and 8 bases, there was a span of 11 bases. Per germline, CDR1 MNHNS and CDR2 SASEGT. This CDR3 has 13 amino acids. CDR3 DNA sequence: TGTGCCAGCAGTGAAGGGTTATACTGGGGCTACACCTTC. It translates to CASSEGLYWGYTF.

The chain carries TRBV3-1 (or the pseudogene TRBV3-2) and TRBJ1-3; D unclear. Germline-derived CDR1 and CDR2 are LGHDT and YNNKEL (reference sequence). This CDR3 is built from 15 residues. The germline V and J ends were trimmed by 1 base and 0 bases, with 7 bases remaining between them. CDR3 amino acids: CASSQVILSGNTIYF. DNA for the CDR3: TGTGCCAGCAGCCAAGTAATCCTCTCTGGAAACACCATATATTTT.

This clone was counted only a few times. The chain joins TRBV23-1 to TRBJ2-7; D perhaps matches TRBD1 (5 bases). TRBV23-1 is treated as an ORF (open reading frame) with a function not yet certain. V was shortened by 0 bases and J by 4 bases, with 10 bases between the two germline ends. The CDR3 runs to 14 residues. The CDR3 coding sequence is TGCGCCAGCAGTCAATCGTCCCAGGGATACGAGCAGTACGTC. This encodes CASSQSSQGYEQYV.

The V and J genes are TRBV5-1 and TRBJ2-1, with 10 bases that match TRBD1. The CDR3 spans 15 residues. Germline loops: CDR1 SGHRS, CDR2 YFSETQ. V was pared by 5 bases and J by 7 bases, with 9 bases of the junction left unmatched. CDR3 nucleotides: TGCGCCAGCAGGATTGCGGGACAGGGGTCTAATGAGCAGTTCTTC. The encoded protein is CASRIAGQGSNEQFF. The full variable domain, with the rest looked up from reference TRBV5-1 and TRBJ2-1, is KAGVTQTPRYLIKTRGQQVTLSCSPISGHRSVSWYQQTPGQGLQFLFEYFSETQRNKGNFPGRFSGRQFSNSRSEMNVSTLELGDSALYLCASRIAGQGSNEQFFGPGTRLTVL.

This clone has a count of ten or more. This chain uses TRBV28 with TRBJ2-5; tentative D call: TRBD2 (6 bases). Trimming took 4 bases from V and 1 from J, leaving 22 bases between them. CDR1 is MDHEN and CDR2 is SYDVKM in the germline V gene. CDR3 length equals 18 residues. Written as DNA, the CDR3 is TGTGCCAGCAGTTCCGATCGGTACTCTGGGGGAGGCCAAGAGACCCAGTACTTC. This codes for CASSSDRYSGGGQETQYF.